These 24 T cell receptor beta chains came from one sample sequenced in a study of blood T cells in healthy people across ages. A J-beta primer mix and a sample-barcoded 5' primer were used in a second PCR of about 7 to 11 cycles. Each CDR3 protein is one row after TCRdb ran MiXCR on the 5' RACE reads. The table lists 500,000 to 600,000 distinct CDR3 sequences, roughly 29% of them singletons. Material for sequencing was blood. The receptors were gathered from a woman in her 70s in good health.

The J gene is TRBJ2-1, the V gene TRBV7-2; unclear D gene. The last part of the DNA fits TRBJ2-7 better; the J call may be wrong. The length of the CDR3 is 13 residues. The germline V gene has CDR1 SGHTA and CDR2 FQGNSA. The CDR3 loop is CASSLDSSYEQYV. As DNA, the CDR3 is TGTGCCAGCAGCTTAGACTCCTCCTACGAGCAGTACGTC.

The chain joins TRBV7-2 to TRBJ1-6; D perhaps matches TRBD1 (6 bases). Germline CDR1 SGHTA, CDR2 FQGNSA. Trimming removed 2 bases at V and 2 bases at J, with 7 bases between. This CDR3 contains 15 residues. CDR3 sequence: CASSLWDTYNSPLHF. Here the CDR3 DNA reads TGTGCCAGCAGCTTATGGGACACCTATAATTCACCCCTCCACTTT.

The chain combines TRBV4-3 with TRBJ2-1, with D unclear. This CDR3 spans 15 amino acids. Trimming pared 5 bases from V and 5 bases from J, leaving 16 bases between. CDR1 LGHNA and CDR2 YSLEER come from the germline V gene. CDR3 DNA sequence: TGCGCCAGCAGCAGGTCGCACGGACCCCACAATGAGCAGTTCTTC. This codes for CASSRSHGPHNEQFF.

This clonotype has at least ten counts. V and J are TRBV18 and TRBJ1-1, with D maybe TRBD1 (5 bases). Deletions cut 5 bases from V and 4 bases from J, with 23 bases between. Germline-derived CDR1 and CDR2 are KGHSH and LQKENI. The CDR3 extends over 17 amino acids. CDR3 nucleotide sequence: TGTGCCAGCTCATCACAGAAAAGAGGAGGGGCGGCCACTGAAGCTTTCTTT. It specifies CASSSQKRGGAATEAFF.

The V and J genes are TRBV9 and TRBJ2-5, with D perhaps TRBD2 (5 bases). V lost 0 bases, J lost 5 bases, and 11 bases lay in between. The V gene's germline CDR1 is SGDLS and CDR2 YYNGEE. The CDR3 is 14 residues long. The CDR3 DNA is TGTGCCAGCAGCGTAGAAATGGGCGGGGAGACCCAGTACTTC. Translation gives CASSVEMGGETQYF.

The V and J genes are TRBV6-6 and TRBJ1-4; the match to TRBD1 covers 9 bases. This CDR3 spans 15 amino acids. CDR1 is MNHNY, CDR2 SVGAGI, per germline (reference sequence). Trimming took 4 bases from V and 2 from J; bases not matched to a gene: 2. The CDR3 spells CASSFGQGTNEKLFF. In DNA, the CDR3 is TGTGCCAGCAGTTTCGGACAGGGGACTAATGAAAAACTGTTTTTT.

The V gene is TRBV6-5, the J gene TRBJ2-5, with 13 bases matching TRBD2. The J call may be mistaken, given a closer DNA end match to TRBJ2-1. Germline assignment: CDR1 MNHEY and CDR2 SVGAGI. The CDR3 covers 13 residues. The CDR3 region is CASSQTSGGEQFF. CDR3 DNA: TGTGCCAGCAGTCAGACTAGCGGGGGGGAGCAGTTCTTC.

This chain joins TRBV9 and TRBJ1-2, with unresolved D. Germline CDR1 reads SGDLS; CDR2 reads YYNGEE. V was clipped by 0 bases and J by 3 bases, with 6 bases between them. The CDR3 runs to 13 residues. The CDR3 reads CASSVGTHYGYTF. CDR3 DNA: TGTGCCAGCAGCGTAGGGACTCACTATGGCTACACCTTC.

This clonotype came up once. The rearrangement joins TRBV18 to TRBJ2-1; D uncertain. The J call is doubtful: the DNA matches TRBJ2-5 better. The CDR3 sequence is 11 residues long. Germline CDR1 and CDR2: KGHSH and LQKENI. CDR3 amino acids: CASLVQETQYF. In DNA form, the CDR3 reads TGTGCCAGCCTCGTCCAAGAGACCCAGTACTTC.

This clonotype was seen only a few times. The chain carries TRBV7-2 and TRBJ2-7; 10 bases fit TRBD2. CDR1 is SGHTA, CDR2 FQGNSA, per germline. The ends lost 5 bases at V and 3 bases at J; junction bases unmatched: 10. This CDR3 has 16 residues. For the CDR3, the DNA is TGTGCCAGCAGCCTCTCGTTAGCGGGGGGTAACTACGAGCAGTACTTC. Its translation is CASSLSLAGGNYEQYF.

The chain has TRBV7-2 and TRBJ1-1; no clear D gene. CDR1 is SGHTA, CDR2 FQGNSA, per germline. V was trimmed by 5 bases and J by 1 base, leaving 11 bases between them. The CDR3 spans 14 residues. The CDR3 here is CASSPYDRNTEAFF. For the CDR3, the DNA is TGTGCCAGCAGCCCCTACGATCGGAACACTGAAGCTTTCTTT. Based on the CDR3 plus reference TRBV7-2 and TRBJ1-1, the full variable domain is GAGVSQSPSNKVTEKGKDVELRCDPISGHTALYWYRQSLGQGLEFLIYFQGNSAPDKSGLPSDRFSAERTGGSVSTLTIQRTQQEDSAVYLCASSPYDRNTEAFFGQGTRLTVV.

This clonotype was picked up one time. The chain uses TRBV4-3 and TRBJ1-2, with D uncertain. This CDR3 has 13 amino acids. Germline V CDR1 and CDR2: LGHNA, YSLEER. V gave up 1 base and J gave up 8 bases, with 11 bases separating them. DNA for the CDR3: TGCGCCAGCAGCCAAGGTAGAGGCTCCGGCTACACCTTC. It translates to CASSQGRGSGYTF.

This clonotype came up a few times. The chain is built from TRBV20-1 and TRBJ2-5, with unresolved D. Germline CDR1 reads DFQATT; CDR2 reads SNEGSKA (reference sequence). Trimming cost V 4 bases and J 7 bases, with 19 bases left between them. The CDR3 is made up of 14 amino acids. CDR3 bases: TGCAGTGCTAAGGCAGAGCGCGGCTCAGGGACCCAGTACTTC. It codes for CSAKAERGSGTQYF.

This clonotype was recorded a few times. The chain uses TRBV20-1 and TRBJ2-5, with 8 bases lining up with TRBD2. CDR1 and CDR2 (germline): DFQATT, SNEGSKA (reference sequence). The V gene end was trimmed by 5 bases and the J gene end by 10 bases; junction bases not matched to a gene: 15. This CDR3 is 14 amino acids long. As DNA, the CDR3 is TGCAGTGCTGCCCGGGGGGGCTCCGGAGAGGTCCAGTACTTC. It encodes CSAARGGSGEVQYF.

This chain uses TRBV7-2 with TRBJ2-7, with D maybe TRBD1 (6 bases). Germline V gene sequence: CDR1 SGHTA, CDR2 FQGNSA. The V end lost 0 bases, the J end lost 12 bases, and 12 bases lay between the germline ends. The CDR3 sequence is 12 residues long. CDR3 amino acids: CASSLAKGDWYF. CDR3 nucleotide sequence: TGTGCCAGCAGCTTAGCGAAGGGGGATTGGTACTTC.

This clonotype was seen only a few times. This sequence joins TRBV11-2 and TRBJ2-5, with TRBD2 matching over 10 bases. Looked up from germline, CDR1 is SGHAT and CDR2 is FQNNGV. V gave up 3 bases and J gave up 1 base; unmatched junction bases: 5. CDR3 length: 16 amino acids. The CDR3 here is CASSLRLAGAQETQYF. DNA for the CDR3: TGTGCCAGCAGCTTGAGGCTAGCGGGGGCCCAAGAGACCCAGTACTTC.

This chain links TRBV4-3 with TRBJ2-2; no clear D gene. CDR1 LGHNA and CDR2 YSLEER come from the germline V gene. V shed 3 bases and J shed 1 base, with 12 bases lying between them. The CDR3 spans 16 residues. The CDR3 region has the DNA TGCGCCAGCAGCCATCTCCTTAACAGGAACACCGGGGAGCTGTTTTTT. This codes for CASSHLLNRNTGELFF.

This clonotype came up a few times. This chain joins TRBV20-1 and TRBJ2-7; TRBD1 matches at 9 bases. The V segment lost 6 bases and the J segment 3 bases; nucleotides outside the gene matches: 3. CDR1 and CDR2 (germline): DFQATT, SNEGSKA (reference sequence). This CDR3 has 12 residues. CDR3 residues: CSAGGQGYEQYF. CDR3 sequence (DNA): TGCAGTGCAGGGGGACAGGGCTACGAGCAGTACTTC.

Concerning this clonotype: The junction differs from germline at one of its ends, possibly a read error. In DNA, the CDR3 is TGCAGTGCTACGACAGGTGGGCGATCTGGGGCCAACGTCCAGACTTTC. Its protein is CSATTGGRSGANVQTF. The chain has TRBV20-1 and TRBJ2-6, with a tentative D call TRBD1 (6 bases). From germline, CDR1 is DFQATT and CDR2 SNEGSKA (reference sequence). The CDR3 is 16 residues long.

The V gene is TRBV20-1, the J gene TRBJ2-1, with TRBD1 identical over 9 bases. Looked up from germline, CDR1 is DFQATT and CDR2 is SNEGSKA (reference sequence). V was clipped by 1 base and J by 6 bases; unmatched bases: 10. The CDR3 sequence is 16 residues long. CDR3 region: CSARAPRGTGPNEQFF. The CDR3 DNA reads TGCAGTGCTAGAGCCCCCCGGGGGACAGGGCCCAATGAGCAGTTCTTC.

The chain joins TRBV20-1 to TRBJ1-2; TRBD1 aligns across 9 bases. Germline V CDR1 and CDR2: DFQATT, SNEGSKA (reference sequence). Trimming took 3 bases from V and 7 from J; bases not matched to a gene: 6. The CDR3 has 13 amino acids. The DNA of the CDR3 is TGCAGTGCTAGTCGGGGACAGGGAATTGGCTACACCTTC. Its protein product is CSASRGQGIGYTF.

Points on this clonotype: A junction boundary mismatches the germline segment, possibly from a read error. V and J are TRBV10-3 and TRBJ2-3, with 7 bases lining up with TRBD2. The CDR3 totals 17 residues. From germline, CDR1 is ENHRY and CDR2 SYGVKD. The CDR3 bases are TGTGCCGTCAGTGAGAGACGGGCGAGCGGGGGCACAGATACGCAGTATTTT. This sequence encodes CAVSERRASGGTDTQYF.

The table lists this clonotype with a few counts. This chain joins TRBV11-2 and TRBJ1-2, with a weak D call TRBD1 (6 bases). This CDR3 region has 16 residues. The V end was cut by 0 bases, the J end by 4 bases, with 15 bases between. From germline, CDR1 is SGHAT and CDR2 FQNNGV. CDR3 residues: CASSLESGASPYGYTF. The CDR3 nucleotides are TGTGCCAGCAGCTTAGAGTCAGGGGCGTCTCCCTATGGCTACACCTTC. Looking up the rest from reference TRBV11-2 and TRBJ1-2 gives the full variable domain: EAGVAQSPRYKIIEKRQSVAFWCNPISGHATLYWYQQILGQGPKLLIQFQNNGVVDDSQLPKDRFSAERLKGVDSTLKIQPAKLEDSAVYLCASSLESGASPYGYTFGSGTRLTVV.

This clonotype was seen many times. The genes are TRBV28 and TRBJ2-7, with D possibly being TRBD2 (6 bases). The ends were cut back, 2 bases at V and 9 bases at J, with 14 bases in the middle. The germline gives CDR1 MDHEN, CDR2 SYDVKM. This CDR3 region has 13 residues. The CDR3 DNA reads as TGTGCCAGCAGTTTAAGGGGCCCCGGGGGGCAGTACTTC. Its protein product is CASSLRGPGGQYF. Based on the CDR3 plus reference TRBV28 and TRBJ2-7, the full variable domain is DVKVTQSSRYLVKRTGEKVFLECVQDMDHENMFWYRQDPGLGLRLIYFSYDVKMKEKGDIPEGYSVSREKKERFSLILESASTNQTSMYLCASSLRGPGGQYFGPGTRLTVT.